This T cell receptor beta chain is from a study of vaccination and CD4 T cells after COVID-19. The study sequenced cultured CD4+ T cell DNA using the Oncomine TCR Beta short-read assay. CD4+ T cells were cultured, and genomic DNA was extracted from them. TCRdb called the PCR reads again in MiXCR, with one record for every CDR3 protein. The sample has some 14,000 distinct CDR3 sequences; 45% are singletons. Stated treatment: approximately 11-day PBMC culture with coronavirus spike peptide pools or control peptides (ViraFEST assay). Positive PCR dates spanned March to December 2020, predating US Alpha, Beta and Delta variants. V was clipped by 6 bases and J by 4 bases; unmatched bases: 7. Germline V CDR1 and CDR2: DFQATT, SNEGSKA (reference sequence). This CDR3 region has 13 residues. General observations from the study: Among reactive clones from convalescent patients, a median roughly 85% appeared only post-vaccination.

By share, this clonotype ranks as medium-sized. No antigen is known for it. The genes are TRBV20-1 and TRBJ1-2; TRBD1 matches at 8 bases. The TCR comes from a human donor who had recovered from COVID-19. The material was CD4+ T cells from blood, cultured in vitro, obtained after SARS-CoV-2 vaccination. CDR3 in amino acids: CSALTGGGYGYTF. The CDR3 DNA reads TGCAGTGCCCTAACAGGGGGAGGCTATGGCTACACCTTC.